Here is one TCR beta chain with its context. This sample was taken from a study of blood T cell repertoires in COVID-19. At the level of the study: Acute-phase and convalescent COVID-19 samples originated in the United States, Italy and Spain.

With V trimmed by 1 base and J by 3 bases, 0 bases remained unmatched. Germline V gene data show CDR1 as SGHRS and CDR2 as YFSETQ. The CDR3 is made up of 14 amino acids. Authors' methods: Researchers report that nucleated cell counts were estimated from reference gene primer amplification. The method was immunoSEQ multiplex PCR; TCRdb's version includes in-frame clones alone and lacks a portion of them. V and J calls and clone size come straight from that table; D and trimming were deduced from the DNA. The top ten clones hold more than 8% of a sample with 45,000 to 60,000 clones, roughly 86% of them seen once.

The source of this sequence is a woman of 80 years or more with acute or convalescent COVID-19. The source material was peripheral blood. The chain has TRBV5-1 and TRBJ2-5, with 10 bases aligning to TRBD2. Written as DNA, the CDR3 is TGCGCCAGCAGCTTGACTAGCGGGAAAGAGACCCAGTACTTC. It codes for CASSLTSGKETQYF.